This entry lists 24 T cell receptor beta chains sequenced from one sample in a study of Tregs in tolerant kidney transplant recipients. Profiled with immunoSEQ multiplex PCR; TCRdb holds only in-frame clones, not every one. The table includes about 61,000 clones, approximately 85% detected once. Sequenced material: Tregs from blood, taken before the transplant. The receptors stem from a human donor who received a combined kidney and bone marrow transplant.

Here the CDR3 reads CASSFSVGASGANVLTF. CDR3 sequence (DNA): TGCGCCAGCAGCTTTAGCGTTGGGGCCTCTGGGGCCAACGTCCTGACTTTC. The chain joins TRBV5-1 to TRBJ2-6; the D gene could be TRBD1 or TRBD2 (5 bases each). Between the trimmed V and J ends, which lost 2 bases and 0 bases, there was a span of 12 bases. Germline CDR1 reads SGHRS; CDR2 reads YFSETQ. The CDR3 has 17 amino acids.

This sequence joins TRBV18 and TRBJ1-4; weak D call: TRBD1 (5 bases). Germline lookup yields CDR1 KGHSH and CDR2 LQKENI. Deletions cut 1 base from V and 7 bases from J, with 16 bases between. The CDR3 sequence is 16 residues long. DNA of the CDR3: TGTGCCAGCTCACCACTGTTTGGGGGAATAAGTGAAAAACTGTTTTTT. This codes for CASSPLFGGISEKLFF.

V and J are TRBV9 and TRBJ2-5; the D gene is possibly TRBD1 (6 bases). There are 18 residues in the CDR3. V dropped 2 bases and J dropped 1 base, with 21 bases sitting between them. Germline V CDR1 and CDR2: SGDLS, YYNGEE. The CDR3 sequence: CASSVGSYGGKAQETQYF. The DNA for the CDR3 is TGTGCCAGCAGCGTTGGTAGCTATGGGGGCAAGGCCCAAGAGACCCAGTACTTC.

The chain joins TRBV18 to TRBJ2-7; 10 nucleotides align to TRBD1. Germline CDR1 is KGHSH and CDR2 is LQKENI. The CDR3 contains 13 residues. With V trimmed by 9 bases and J by 4 bases, 6 bases remained unmatched. The chain's CDR3 is CASNLDRGYEQYF. The DNA for the CDR3 is TGTGCCAGTAACCTGGACAGGGGGTACGAGCAGTACTTC.

V usage is TRBV15 and J usage is TRBJ2-1; unclear D gene. Trimming removed 0 bases from V and 7 bases from J, with 10 bases in between. The CDR3 extends over 14 amino acids. Germline assignment: CDR1 LNHNV and CDR2 YYDKDF (reference sequence). The CDR3 protein is CATSRDGDWNEQFF. The CDR3, as DNA: TGTGCCACCAGCAGAGATGGCGACTGGAATGAGCAGTTCTTC.

As for this clone: This specimen includes other DNA sequences encoding the same CDR3. The chain uses TRBV6-5 and TRBJ2-3; D is uncertain. The germline V and J ends were trimmed by 10 bases and 5 bases, with 10 bases remaining between them. Germline CDR1 and CDR2: MNHEY and SVGAGI. The CDR3 runs to 11 residues. CDR3 in DNA: TGTGCCACCCGTAGAGGAGATACGCAGTATTTT. Translation: CATRRGDTQYF.

The chain is built from TRBV21-1 and TRBJ2-2; the D segment call TRBD2 is taken from the table without a DNA check. TRBV21-1 is a listed pseudogene. The CDR3 totals 16 residues. CDR3 loop: CASPVSPGGPTGELFF. CDR3 bases: TGTGCCAGCCCGGTGAGCCCGGGAGGGCCGACCGGGGAGCTGTTTTTT.

The chain combines TRBV7-2 with TRBJ2-7, with D possibly matching TRBD2 (6 bases). V dropped 1 base and J dropped 3 bases, with 10 bases sitting between them. CDR1 and CDR2 from the germline V gene are SGHTA and FQGNSA. CDR3 length: 14 residues. CDR3 sequence: CASSLVSGDYEQYF. CDR3 nucleotide sequence: TGTGCCAGCAGCTTAGTTTCGGGGGACTACGAGCAGTACTTC.

The chain recombines TRBV6-1 with TRBJ1-1; weak D call: TRBD1 (5 bases). The germline V and J ends were trimmed by 5 bases and 0 bases, with 13 bases remaining between them. CDR1 MNHNS and CDR2 SASEGT come from the germline V gene. The CDR3 loop spans 15 amino acids. The CDR3 sequence: CASSPRGYLNTEAFF. The DNA for the CDR3 is TGTGCCAGCAGTCCACGGGGCTATTTGAACACTGAAGCTTTCTTT.

The chain carries TRBV13 and TRBJ1-3; no reliable D call. V lost 5 bases and J lost 3, with 11 bases in between. This CDR3 region has 14 residues. CDR1 and CDR2 from the germline V gene are PRHDT and FYEKMQ (reference sequence). CDR3 protein: CASSKDSSGNTIYF. CDR3 bases: TGTGCCAGCAGCAAGGATTCGAGTGGAAACACCATATATTTT.

The chain couples TRBV23-1 to TRBJ2-3; the match to TRBD2 covers 12 bases. TRBV23-1 is an ORF, with its function uncertain. The V gene end was trimmed by 4 bases and the J gene end by 1 base; junction bases not matched to a gene: 21. The CDR3 has 22 amino acids. In nucleotides, the CDR3 is TGCGCCAGCAGTCTAGGGACAACAACCGGGACTAGCGGGTACCGGGGCACAGATACGCAGTATTTT. It specifies CASSLGTTTGTSGYRGTDTQYF.

The genes are TRBV5-4 and TRBJ2-1, with a weak D call TRBD2 (6 bases). The CDR3 covers 13 residues. The V and J ends lost 4 bases and 7 bases respectively, with 12 bases between them. Germline loops: CDR1 SGHNT, CDR2 YYREEE (reference sequence). The CDR3 DNA reads TGTGCCAGCAGCCGCCCGGGGGTGAATGAGCAGTTCTTC. It specifies CASSRPGVNEQFF.

The genes are TRBV4-3 and TRBJ2-4; D call uncertain. The germline CDR1 and CDR2 sequences are LGHNA and YSLEER. The CDR3 is made up of 13 amino acids. Trimming took off 0 bases at V and 6 bases at J, with 6 bases between the two ends. CDR3 in amino acids: CASSQEVTNIQYF. The CDR3 nucleotides are TGCGCCAGCAGCCAAGAGGTGACAAACATTCAGTACTTC.

The chain combines TRBV9 with TRBJ1-2; D ambiguous. The CDR3 is made up of 11 amino acids. Germline V CDR1 and CDR2: SGDLS, YYNGEE. V lost 3 bases and J 2 bases, leaving 2 bases between the germline ends. CDR3 DNA: TGTGCCAGCAGCGGCAACTATGGCTACACCTTC. Protein sequence: CASSGNYGYTF.

The chain combines TRBV18 with TRBJ1-5; D is perhaps TRBD1 (5 bases). Trimming removed 2 bases at V and 5 bases at J, with 13 bases between. Germline CDR1 and CDR2: KGHSH and LQKENI. CDR3 length equals 15 residues. The CDR3 DNA follows: TGTGCCAGCTCACCAGGGGCAGGGAAGGATCAGCCCCAGCATTTT. It codes for CASSPGAGKDQPQHF.

This chain links TRBV27 with TRBJ2-2, with 9 bases lining up with TRBD1. The CDR3 is 14 residues long. The junction had 4 bases not matched to a gene; V was cut back by 6 bases and J by 5 bases. Germline V gene lookup returns CDR1 MNHEY and CDR2 SMNVEV (reference sequence). CDR3 in DNA: TGTGCCAGCAGGAGGACAGGGGATACCGGGGAGCTGTTTTTT. It encodes CASRRTGDTGELFF.

This clone was seen a handful of times. The V call is TRBV5-1, the J call TRBJ2-7, with TRBD2 matching over 9 bases. With 4 bases clipped from V and 3 bases from J, the junction kept 8 bases outside the gene matches. CDR3 length: 15 amino acids. The germline V gene encodes CDR1 SGHRS and CDR2 YFSETQ. CDR3 nucleotide sequence: TGCGCCAGCAGCACGAGGGCGGGGGGGCTCTACGAGCAGTACTTC. Encoded protein: CASSTRAGGLYEQYF.

V and J are TRBV6-5 and TRBJ2-7; D ambiguous. CDR1 and CDR2 from the germline V gene are MNHEY and SVGAGI. The CDR3 runs to 11 residues. With 5 bases removed from V and 6 bases from J, the gap between germline ends came to 8 bases. The CDR3 here is CASSTRAEQYF. The CDR3 coding sequence is TGTGCCAGCAGTACACGGGCCGAGCAGTACTTC.

The chain's CDR3 is CASSPGLPNTGELFF. CDR3 nucleotide sequence: TGCGCCAGCAGTCCGGGACTTCCAAACACCGGGGAGCTGTTTTTT. This chain connects TRBV4-1 to TRBJ2-2, with a weak D call TRBD2 (6 bases). There are 15 residues in the CDR3. From germline, CDR1 is MGHRA and CDR2 YSYEKL. V was trimmed by 6 bases and J by 2 bases, leaving 13 bases between them.

The chain couples TRBV5-4 to TRBJ2-1; D may be TRBD1 (5 bases). This CDR3 has 14 residues. Germline CDR1 SGHNT, CDR2 YYREEE (reference sequence). Trimming left V 4 bases short and J 11 bases short, with 19 bases between. The CDR3 spells CASSRPPDTWQQFF. The CDR3, as DNA: TGTGCCAGCAGCCGGCCACCGGACACCTGGCAGCAGTTCTTC.

The table lists this clone with a few counts. The chain uses TRBV5-1 and TRBJ1-3; D is perhaps TRBD1 (5 bases). CDR3 length: 15 residues. Germline assignment: CDR1 SGHRS and CDR2 YFSETQ. Deletions cut 0 bases from V and 4 bases from J, with 11 bases between. This chain's CDR3 is CASSLGQSVGNTIYF. CDR3 sequence (DNA): TGCGCCAGCAGCTTGGGACAGTCGGTCGGAAACACCATATATTTT.

Details on this clone: This CDR3 is missing its conserved last phenylalanine or tryptophan, likely due to a read error. It is unclear where the CDR3 begins or ends on the DNA, so no DNA is shown, and the CDR3 is as TCRdb lists it. The chain links TRBV11-2 to TRBJ1-2; the table's D call TRBD1 went unverified against the DNA. Ends included, the CDR3 has 11 residues. Germline V gene sequence: CDR1 SGHAT, CDR2 FQNNGV. The CDR3 here is CASSLGHRVKL.

The rearrangement uses TRBV18 and TRBJ2-4; D remains unclear. V was pared by 4 bases and J by 0 bases, with 10 bases between. The length of the CDR3 is 15 residues. Germline-derived CDR1 and CDR2 are KGHSH and LQKENI. The CDR3 DNA follows: TGTGCCAGCTCACGGCAAATCCTAGCCAAAAACATTCAGTACTTC. This gives the protein CASSRQILAKNIQYF.

This clone showed up just a few times. The V call is TRBV12-2, the J call TRBJ2-2; the table's D call, TRBD2, was not checked against the DNA. TRBV12-2 is designated a pseudogene. This CDR3 contains 16 residues. CDR3 sequence reads: CASRLARPRSGGELFF. The CDR3 bases are TGTGCAAGTCGCTTAGCGCGACCGCGGAGCGGCGGGGAGCTGTTTTTT.